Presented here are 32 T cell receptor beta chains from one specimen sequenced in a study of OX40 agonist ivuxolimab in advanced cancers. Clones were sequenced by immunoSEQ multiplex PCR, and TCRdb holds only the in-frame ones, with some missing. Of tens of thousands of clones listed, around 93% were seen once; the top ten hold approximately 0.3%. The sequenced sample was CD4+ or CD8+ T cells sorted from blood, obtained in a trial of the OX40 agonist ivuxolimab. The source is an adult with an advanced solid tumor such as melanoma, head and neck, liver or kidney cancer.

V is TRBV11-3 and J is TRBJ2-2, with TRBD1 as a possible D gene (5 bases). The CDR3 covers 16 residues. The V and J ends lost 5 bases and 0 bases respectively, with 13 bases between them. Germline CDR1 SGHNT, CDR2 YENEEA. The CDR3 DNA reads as TGTGCCAGCAGCCCCCAGGGCGCCGCGAACACCGGGGAGCTGTTTTTT. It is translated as CASSPQGAANTGELFF. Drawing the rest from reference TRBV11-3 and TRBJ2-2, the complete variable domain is EAGVVQSPRYKIIEKKQPVAFWCNPISGHNTLYWYLQNLGQGPELLIRYENEEAVDDSQLPKDRFSAERLKGVDSTLKIQPAELGDSAVYLCASSPQGAANTGELFFGEGSRLTVL.

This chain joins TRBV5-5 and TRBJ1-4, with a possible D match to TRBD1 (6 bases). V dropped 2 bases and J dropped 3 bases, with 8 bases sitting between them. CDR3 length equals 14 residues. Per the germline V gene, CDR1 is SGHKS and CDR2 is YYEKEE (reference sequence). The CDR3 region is CASSFTGSNEKLFF. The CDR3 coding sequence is TGTGCCAGCAGCTTTACAGGGTCTAATGAAAAACTGTTTTTT.

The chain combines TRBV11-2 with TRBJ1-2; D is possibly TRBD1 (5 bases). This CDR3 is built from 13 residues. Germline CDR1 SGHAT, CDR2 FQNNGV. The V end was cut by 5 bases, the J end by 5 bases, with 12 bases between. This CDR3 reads CASSQGGVYGYTF. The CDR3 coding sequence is TGTGCCAGCAGCCAGGGAGGCGTTTATGGCTACACCTTC.

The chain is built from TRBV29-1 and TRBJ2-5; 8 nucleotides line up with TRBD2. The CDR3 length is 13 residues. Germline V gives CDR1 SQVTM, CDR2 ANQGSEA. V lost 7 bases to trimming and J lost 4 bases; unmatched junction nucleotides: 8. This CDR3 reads CSGESGGTETQYF. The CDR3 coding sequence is TGCAGCGGGGAAAGCGGGGGTACAGAGACCCAGTACTTC.

The CDR3 loop reads CASSSTDRGGTDTQYF. In nucleotides, the CDR3 is TGTGCCAGCAGCAGCACCGACAGGGGGGGCACAGATACGCAGTATTTT. V usage is TRBV6-6 and J usage is TRBJ2-3, with 9 positions matching TRBD1. The germline V gene has CDR1 MNHNY and CDR2 SVGAGI (reference sequence). The CDR3 loop spans 16 amino acids. V shed 6 bases and J 1 base; nucleotides not matched to a gene: 8.

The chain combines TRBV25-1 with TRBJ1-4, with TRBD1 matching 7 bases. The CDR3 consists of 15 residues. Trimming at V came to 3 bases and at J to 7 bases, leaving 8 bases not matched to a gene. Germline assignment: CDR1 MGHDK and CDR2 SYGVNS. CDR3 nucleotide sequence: TGTGCCAGCAGTGATCCTAGGGCAGGGGGTGAAAAACTGTTTTTT. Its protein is CASSDPRAGGEKLFF.

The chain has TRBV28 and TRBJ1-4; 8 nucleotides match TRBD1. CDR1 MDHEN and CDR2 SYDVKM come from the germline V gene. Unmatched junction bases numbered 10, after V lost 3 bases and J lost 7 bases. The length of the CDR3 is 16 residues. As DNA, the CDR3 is TGTGCCAGCAGTTTTGCTACGCAGGGGGCAGGTGAAAAACTGTTTTTT. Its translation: CASSFATQGAGEKLFF.

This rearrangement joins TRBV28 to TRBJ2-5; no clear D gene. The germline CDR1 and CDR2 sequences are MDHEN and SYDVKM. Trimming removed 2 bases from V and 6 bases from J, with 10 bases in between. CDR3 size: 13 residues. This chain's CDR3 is CASSLPPLKTQYF. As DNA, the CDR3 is TGTGCCAGCAGTTTACCCCCCTTGAAGACCCAGTACTTC.

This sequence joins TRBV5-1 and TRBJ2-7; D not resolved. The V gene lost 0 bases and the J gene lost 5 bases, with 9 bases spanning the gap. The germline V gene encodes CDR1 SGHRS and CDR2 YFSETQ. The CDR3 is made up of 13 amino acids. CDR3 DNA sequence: TGCGCCAGCAGCTTGGCCGCAGGTGACGAGCAGTACTTC. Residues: CASSLAAGDEQYF.

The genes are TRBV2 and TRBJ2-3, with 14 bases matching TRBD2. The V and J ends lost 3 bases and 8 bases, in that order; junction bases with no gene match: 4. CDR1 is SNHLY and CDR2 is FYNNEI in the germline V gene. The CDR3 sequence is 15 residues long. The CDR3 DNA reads TGTGCCAGCAGTGACCGACTAGCGGGGGGGTCTACGCAGTATTTT. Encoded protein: CASSDRLAGGSTQYF.

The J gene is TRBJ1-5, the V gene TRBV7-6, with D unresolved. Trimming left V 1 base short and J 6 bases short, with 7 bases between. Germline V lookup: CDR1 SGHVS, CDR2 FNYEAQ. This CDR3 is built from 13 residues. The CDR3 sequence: CASSLDWGQPQHF. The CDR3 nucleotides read TGTGCCAGCAGCTTAGATTGGGGTCAGCCCCAGCATTTT. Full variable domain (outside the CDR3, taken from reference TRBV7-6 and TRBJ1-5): GAGVSQSPRYKVTKRGQDVALRCDPISGHVSLYWYRQALGQGPEFLTYFNYEAQQDKSGLPNDRFSAERPEGSISTLTIQRTEQRDSAMYRCASSLDWGQPQHFGDGTRLSIL.

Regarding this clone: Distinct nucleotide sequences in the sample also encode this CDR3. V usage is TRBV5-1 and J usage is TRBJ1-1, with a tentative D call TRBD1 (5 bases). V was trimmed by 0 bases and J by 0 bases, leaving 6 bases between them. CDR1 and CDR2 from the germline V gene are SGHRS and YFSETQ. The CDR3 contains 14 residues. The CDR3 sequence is CASSLGGMNTEAFF. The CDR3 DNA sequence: TGCGCCAGCAGCTTGGGGGGGATGAACACTGAAGCTTTCTTT.

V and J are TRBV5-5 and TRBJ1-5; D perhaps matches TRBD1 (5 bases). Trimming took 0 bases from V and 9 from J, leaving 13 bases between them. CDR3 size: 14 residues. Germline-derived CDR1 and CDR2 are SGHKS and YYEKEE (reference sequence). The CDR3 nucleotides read TGTGCCAGCAGCTTGGGGGGGTCCGGTGGGCCCCAGCATTTT. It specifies CASSLGGSGGPQHF.

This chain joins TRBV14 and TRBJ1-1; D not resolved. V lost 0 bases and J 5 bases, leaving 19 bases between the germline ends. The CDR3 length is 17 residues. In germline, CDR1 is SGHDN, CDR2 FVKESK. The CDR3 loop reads CASSQDYPGWPFTEAFF. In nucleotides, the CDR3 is TGTGCCAGCAGCCAAGACTACCCAGGCTGGCCCTTTACTGAAGCTTTCTTT.

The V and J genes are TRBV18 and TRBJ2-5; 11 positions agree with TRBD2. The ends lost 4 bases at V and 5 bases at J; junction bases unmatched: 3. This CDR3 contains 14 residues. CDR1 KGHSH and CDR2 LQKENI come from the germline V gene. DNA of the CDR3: TGTGCCAGCTCACAACTAGCGGGAGAGGAGACCCAGTACTTC. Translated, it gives CASSQLAGEETQYF.

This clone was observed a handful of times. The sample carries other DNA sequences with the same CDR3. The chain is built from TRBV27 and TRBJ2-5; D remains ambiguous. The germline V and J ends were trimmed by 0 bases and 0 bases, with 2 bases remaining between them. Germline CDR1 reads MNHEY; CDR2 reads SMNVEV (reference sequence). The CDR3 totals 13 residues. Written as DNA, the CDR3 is TGTGCCAGCAGTTTATCGCACCAAGAGACCCAGTACTTC. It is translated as CASSLSHQETQYF.

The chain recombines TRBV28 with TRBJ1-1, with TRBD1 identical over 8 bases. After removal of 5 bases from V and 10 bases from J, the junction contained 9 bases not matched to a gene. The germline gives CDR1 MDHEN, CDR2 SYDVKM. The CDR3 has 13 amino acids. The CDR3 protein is CASSPGQGLIAFF. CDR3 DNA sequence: TGTGCCAGCAGTCCAGGACAGGGTCTAATAGCTTTCTTT.

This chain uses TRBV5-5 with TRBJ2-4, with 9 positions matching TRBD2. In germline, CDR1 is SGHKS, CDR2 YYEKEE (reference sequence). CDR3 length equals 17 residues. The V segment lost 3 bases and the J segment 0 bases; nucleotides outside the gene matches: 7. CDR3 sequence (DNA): TGTGCCAGCAGCTGGATAGCGGGGGCACTAGCCAAAAACATTCAGTACTTC. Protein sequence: CASSWIAGALAKNIQYF.

The CDR3 sequence: CASSRGLANTDTQYF. CDR3 in DNA: TGTGCCAGCAGCAGGGGACTAGCAAACACAGATACGCAGTATTTT. The gene calls are TRBV6-6 and TRBJ2-3; 9 positions match TRBD2. The CDR3 has 15 amino acids. V lost 6 bases, J lost 2 bases, and 6 bases stayed unmatched. Germline CDR1 reads MNHNY; CDR2 reads SVGAGI (reference sequence).

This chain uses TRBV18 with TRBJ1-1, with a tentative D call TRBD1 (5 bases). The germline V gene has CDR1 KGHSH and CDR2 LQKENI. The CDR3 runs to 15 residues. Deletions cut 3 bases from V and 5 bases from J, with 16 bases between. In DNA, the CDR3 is TGTGCCAGCTCACCTGAGGGACCCAAGGGGACTGAAGCTTTCTTT. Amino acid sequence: CASSPEGPKGTEAFF.

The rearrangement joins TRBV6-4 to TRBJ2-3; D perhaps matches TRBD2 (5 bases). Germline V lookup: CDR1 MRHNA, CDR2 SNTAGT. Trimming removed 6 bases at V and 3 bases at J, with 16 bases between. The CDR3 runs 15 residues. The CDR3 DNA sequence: TGTGCCAGCAGCCCGGGAACGGTCCGGACAGATACGCAGTATTTT. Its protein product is CASSPGTVRTDTQYF.

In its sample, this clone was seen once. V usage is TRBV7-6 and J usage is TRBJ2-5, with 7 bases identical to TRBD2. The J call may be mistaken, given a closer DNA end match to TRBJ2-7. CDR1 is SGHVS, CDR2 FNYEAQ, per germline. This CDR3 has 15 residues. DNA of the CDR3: TGTGCCAGCAGCCCGGTTGGGGGGGTTTCCTACGAGCAGTACTTC. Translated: CASSPVGGVSYEQYF.

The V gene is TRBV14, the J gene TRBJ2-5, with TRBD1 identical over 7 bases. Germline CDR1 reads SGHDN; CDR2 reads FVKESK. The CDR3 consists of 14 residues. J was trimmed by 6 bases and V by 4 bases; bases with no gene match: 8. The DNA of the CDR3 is TGTGCCAGCAGCCGCGACAGGGCATCTCAGACCCAGTACTTC. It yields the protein CASSRDRASQTQYF. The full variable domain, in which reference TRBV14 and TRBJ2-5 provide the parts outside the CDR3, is EAGVTQFPSHSVIEKGQTVTLRCDPISGHDNLYWYRRVMGKEIKFLLHFVKESKQDESGMPNNRFLAERTGGTYSTLKVQPAELEDSGVYFCASSRDRASQTQYFGPGTRLLVL.

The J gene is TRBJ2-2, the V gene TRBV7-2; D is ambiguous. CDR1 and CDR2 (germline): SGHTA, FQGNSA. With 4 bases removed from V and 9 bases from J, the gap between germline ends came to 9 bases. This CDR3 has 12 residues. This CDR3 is CASSSRARELFF. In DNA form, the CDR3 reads TGTGCCAGCAGCTCGCGAGCACGGGAGCTGTTTTTT.

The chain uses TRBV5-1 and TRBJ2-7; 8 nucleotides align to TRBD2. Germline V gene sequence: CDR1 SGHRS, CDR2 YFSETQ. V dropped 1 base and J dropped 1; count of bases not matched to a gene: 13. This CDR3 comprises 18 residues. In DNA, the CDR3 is TGCGCCAGCAGCTTGCTTTCTTCGCGGGAGGCCTCTTCCTACGAGCAGTACTTC. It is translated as CASSLLSSREASSYEQYF. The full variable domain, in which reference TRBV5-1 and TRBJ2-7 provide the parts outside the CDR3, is KAGVTQTPRYLIKTRGQQVTLSCSPISGHRSVSWYQQTPGQGLQFLFEYFSETQRNKGNFPGRFSGRQFSNSRSEMNVSTLELGDSALYLCASSLLSSREASSYEQYFGPGTRLTVT.

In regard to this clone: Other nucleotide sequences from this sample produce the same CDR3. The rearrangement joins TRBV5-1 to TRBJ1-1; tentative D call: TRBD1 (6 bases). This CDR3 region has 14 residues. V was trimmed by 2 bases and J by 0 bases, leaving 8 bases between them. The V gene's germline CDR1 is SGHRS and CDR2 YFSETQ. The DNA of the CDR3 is TGCGCCAGCAGCTTAGGGGGGATGAACACTGAAGCTTTCTTT. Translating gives CASSLGGMNTEAFF. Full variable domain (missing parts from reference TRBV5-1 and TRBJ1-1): KAGVTQTPRYLIKTRGQQVTLSCSPISGHRSVSWYQQTPGQGLQFLFEYFSETQRNKGNFPGRFSGRQFSNSRSEMNVSTLELGDSALYLCASSLGGMNTEAFFGQGTRLTVV.

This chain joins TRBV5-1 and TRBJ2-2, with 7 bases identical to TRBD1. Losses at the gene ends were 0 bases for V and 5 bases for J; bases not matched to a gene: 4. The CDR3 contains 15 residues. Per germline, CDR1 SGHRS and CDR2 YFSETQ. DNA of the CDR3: TGCGCCAGCAGCTTGGGACAGGGAAAAACCGGGGAGCTGTTTTTT. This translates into CASSLGQGKTGELFF.

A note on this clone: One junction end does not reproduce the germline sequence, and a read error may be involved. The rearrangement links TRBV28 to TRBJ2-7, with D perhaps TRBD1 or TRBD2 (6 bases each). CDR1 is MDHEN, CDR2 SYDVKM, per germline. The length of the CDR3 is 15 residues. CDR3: CVSSEGGRGSYEQYF. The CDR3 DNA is TGTGTCAGCAGCGAGGGGGGAAGGGGCTCCTACGAGCAGTACTTC.

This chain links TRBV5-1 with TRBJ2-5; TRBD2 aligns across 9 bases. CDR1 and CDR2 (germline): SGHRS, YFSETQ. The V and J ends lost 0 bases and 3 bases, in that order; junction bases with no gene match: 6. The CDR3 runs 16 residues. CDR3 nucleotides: TGCGCCAGCAGCTTGGAACCGACTAGCGGAAAAGAGACCCAGTACTTC. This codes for CASSLEPTSGKETQYF.

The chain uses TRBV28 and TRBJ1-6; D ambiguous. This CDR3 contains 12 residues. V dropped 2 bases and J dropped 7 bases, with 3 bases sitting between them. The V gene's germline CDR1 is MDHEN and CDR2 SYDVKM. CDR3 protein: CASSLRNSPLHF. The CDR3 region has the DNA TGTGCCAGCAGTTTAAGGAATTCACCCCTCCACTTT.

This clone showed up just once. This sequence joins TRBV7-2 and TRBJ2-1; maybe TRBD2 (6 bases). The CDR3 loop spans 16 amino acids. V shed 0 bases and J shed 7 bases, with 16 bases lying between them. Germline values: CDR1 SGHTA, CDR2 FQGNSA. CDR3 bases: TGTGCCAGCAGCTTAGCGGCTAGCGCAAAGGTAAATGAGCAGTTCTTC. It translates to CASSLAASAKVNEQFF.

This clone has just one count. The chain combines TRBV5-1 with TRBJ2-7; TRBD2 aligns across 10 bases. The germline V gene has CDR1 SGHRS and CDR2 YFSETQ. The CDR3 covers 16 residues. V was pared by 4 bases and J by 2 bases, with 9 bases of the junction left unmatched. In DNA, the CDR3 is TGCGCCAGCAGCCCATCCGCTCTAGCGGGGGCCTACGAGCAGTACTTC. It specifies CASSPSALAGAYEQYF.